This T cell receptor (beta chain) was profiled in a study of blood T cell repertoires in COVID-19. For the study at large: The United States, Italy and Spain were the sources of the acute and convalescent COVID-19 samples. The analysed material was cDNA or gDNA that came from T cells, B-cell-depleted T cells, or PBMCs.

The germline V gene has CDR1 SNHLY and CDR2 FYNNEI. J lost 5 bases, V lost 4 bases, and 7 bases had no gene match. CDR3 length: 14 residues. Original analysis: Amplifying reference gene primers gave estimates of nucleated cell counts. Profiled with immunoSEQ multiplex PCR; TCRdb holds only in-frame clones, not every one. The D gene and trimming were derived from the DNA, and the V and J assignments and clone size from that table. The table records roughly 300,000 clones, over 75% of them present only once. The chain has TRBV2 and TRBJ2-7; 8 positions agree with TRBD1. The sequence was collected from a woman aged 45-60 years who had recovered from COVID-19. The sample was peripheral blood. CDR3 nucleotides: TGTGCCAGCAGTGTTAGGACAGGGATCGACGAGCAGTACTTC. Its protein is CASSVRTGIDEQYF.